These T cell receptor beta chains were read from a single sample in a study of blood T cells in healthy people across ages. TCRdb fed the 5' RACE reads into MiXCR, producing one record per CDR3 protein. The sample lists 580,000 or so distinct CDR3 sequences; 40% to 50% were seen once. What was sequenced was blood. Source of these receptors: a man older than 75 in good health. Both conserved end residues are part of each CDR3. The D gene is left open where the match is weak. Size tells how often a clone was seen (once, few, many) or the class of an expanded clone, and some rows leave it out.

CDR3 DNA,CDR3 protein,J gene,D gene,V gene,clone size
TGTGCCTTAGCAGGGGGCTTAAACAATGAGCAGTTCTTC,CALAGGLNNEQFF,TRBJ2-1,TRBD1,TRBV30,few
TGCAGCGTTGTCCTAGCGGGGGGGGCAGATACGCAGTATTTT,CSVVLAGGADTQYF,TRBJ2-3,TRBD2,TRBV29-1,NA
TGTGCCAGCAGCTTGGGGACTACTGGTTTGGAGCAGTACTTC,CASSLGTTGLEQYF,TRBJ2-5,TRBD2,TRBV11-2,once
TGTGCCAGCAGTGTGACAGGGACAGATACGCAGTATTTT,CASSVTGTDTQYF,TRBJ2-3,TRBD1,TRBV6-6,NA
TGCAGTGCTAGTGTCCTGGGAGATGAGCAGTACTTC,CSASVLGDEQYF,TRBJ2-5,NA,TRBV20-1,NA
TGTGCCAGCAGGGCTAGCGGGGCGGGGGAGCAGTTCTTC,CASRASGAGEQFF,TRBJ2-1,TRBD2,TRBV6-2/TRBV6-3,NA
TGTGCCAGCAGCCAAGACCCAAATGGTGAGCAGTTCTTC,CASSQDPNGEQFF,TRBJ2-1,NA,TRBV3-1,few
TGTGCCACCAGCAGAGTAGGACCATACAATGAGCAGTTCTTC,CATSRVGPYNEQFF,TRBJ2-1,NA,TRBV15,NA
TGTGCCAGCAGTTACGCGGCAGGGGTATCCGGGGAGCTGTTTTTT,CASSYAAGVSGELFF,TRBJ2-2,NA,TRBV6-6,many
TGTGCCAGCAGTTACCGCCTGTTGGAGGGGTCGTCCTACAATGAGCAGTTCTTC,CASSYRLLEGSSYNEQFF,TRBJ2-1,NA,TRBV6-5,many
TGTGCCAGTAGTAAGGACAGGGGAGGTGAGCAGTACTTC,CASSKDRGGEQYF,TRBJ2-5,TRBD1,TRBV19,NA
TGCGCCAGCAGCCAAGATACAGCGTCGGCCTACAATGAGCAGTTCTTC,CASSQDTASAYNEQFF,TRBJ2-1,NA,TRBV4-3,few
TGCAGTGCTTTTGGGGGTTCGGGCACAGATACGCAGTATTTT,CSAFGGSGTDTQYF,TRBJ2-3,NA,TRBV20-1,few
TGTGCCAGCAGTTACGGGCTAGCGGGAGGGTTGGAGACCCAGTACTTC,CASSYGLAGGLETQYF,TRBJ2-5,TRBD2,TRBV6-5,NA
TGCAGTGCTAGAGATTCGGCGACAGGGGGTAGGGGTTATGAAAAACTGTTTTTT,CSARDSATGGRGYEKLFF,TRBJ1-4,TRBD1,TRBV20-1,few
TGTGCCAGCAGTTTCCTGGTCAGGAACACTGAAGCTTTCTTT,CASSFLVRNTEAFF,TRBJ1-1,NA,TRBV12-3/TRBV12-4,NA
TGTGCCAGCAGTCCGATTCGGGGAGAGACTGAAGCTTTCTTT,CASSPIRGETEAFF,TRBJ1-1,NA,TRBV12-3/TRBV12-4,NA
TGTGCCAGCAGCCGACAGGGGGGATACTACGAGCAGTACTTC,CASSRQGGYYEQYF,TRBJ2-7,TRBD1,TRBV3-1,NA
TGTGCCAGCAGTTACTCGATTCGACATGGCTACACCTTC,CASSYSIRHGYTF,TRBJ1-2,NA,TRBV6-2/TRBV6-3,once
TGTGCCAGCGGCTCTATGTTGAAAGGGGGCGGCTACACCTTC,CASGSMLKGGGYTF,TRBJ1-2,TRBD1,TRBV27,few
TGTGCCAGCAGCCAAGCCGGGACATCAACCTACGAGCAGTACTTC,CASSQAGTSTYEQYF,TRBJ2-7,NA,TRBV3-1,NA
TGTGCCAGCACCTTGGGCTCCTCGGGCCAAGAGACCCAGTACTTC,CASTLGSSGQETQYF,TRBJ2-5,NA,TRBV28,NA
TGTGCCAGCAGCCAGAGAGGGGATTACAATGAGCAGTTCTTC,CASSQRGDYNEQFF,TRBJ2-1,NA,TRBV3-1,NA
TGCAGTGCCAAGGGCCGCGTTAATGAAAAACTGTTTTTT,CSAKGRVNEKLFF,TRBJ1-4,NA,TRBV20-1,NA
TGTGCCAGCAGTTACTCTGCAAGATTCTATGGCTACACCTTC,CASSYSARFYGYTF,TRBJ1-2,NA,TRBV6-5,many
TGTGCCAGCAGGTCGGGGGGCTCGAACACTGAAGCTTTCTTT,CASRSGGSNTEAFF,TRBJ1-1,NA,TRBV6-5,NA
TGTGCCAGCAGCGTATCCGGGACGGCCTCCTACGAGCAGTACTTC,CASSVSGTASYEQYF,TRBJ2-7,NA,TRBV7-2,NA
TGCGCCAGCAGCCAAGATGGTCGGCCTCGCAATTCACCCCTCCACTTT,CASSQDGRPRNSPLHF,TRBJ1-6,NA,TRBV4-1,NA
TGCAGTGCATCCGGGACTCTCTCCACAGATACGCAGTATTTT,CSASGTLSTDTQYF,TRBJ2-3,NA,TRBV20-1,NA
TGCAGTCTAGCGATCCAAGAGACCCAGTACTTC,CSLAIQETQYF,TRBJ2-5,NA,TRBV20-1,few
TGCAGTGCTAGAGGGACTAGCGGGGGAACAGATACGCAGTATTTT,CSARGTSGGTDTQYF,TRBJ2-3,TRBD2,TRBV20-1,NA
TGTGCCAGCAGCTTGGACGGGAGGCGTTACAATGAGCAGTTCTTC,CASSLDGRRYNEQFF,TRBJ2-1,TRBD2,TRBV5-4,NA
TGCGCCAGCAGCCACGCACTAGCGGGACCCTCGGGGGATGAGCAGTTCTTC,CASSHALAGPSGDEQFF,TRBJ2-1,TRBD2,TRBV4-1,NA
TGCGCCAGCAGCCAGGGCCCAGCGGGGCCCTACAATGAGCAGTTCTTC,CASSQGPAGPYNEQFF,TRBJ2-1,TRBD2,TRBV4-3,few
TGTGCCAGCAGTTACCCGGAGGGGGAGCAGTTCTTC,CASSYPEGEQFF,TRBJ2-1,NA,TRBV6-6,many
TGTGCCAGCAGTGAACCTTGGGGATACTACGAGCAGTACTTC,CASSEPWGYYEQYF,TRBJ2-7,NA,TRBV2,NA
TGCAGTGCTAGTCGGTCCGGGTTCGACAATGAGCAGTTCTTC,CSASRSGFDNEQFF,TRBJ2-1,NA,TRBV20-1,NA
TGTGCCAGCTCTACTAGCGGGAGTCAGGAGACCCAGTACTTC,CASSTSGSQETQYF,TRBJ2-5,TRBD2,TRBV18,NA
TGCGCCAGCAGCCAAAACCCGGACGTGAACACTGAAGCTTTCTTT,CASSQNPDVNTEAFF,TRBJ1-1,NA,TRBV4-3,few
TGCGCCAGCAGCTTGGAGACTAGCGCCTCCTACGAGCAGTACTTC,CASSLETSASYEQYF,TRBJ2-7,TRBD2,TRBV5-1,few
TGTGCCAGCAGCTTAGTCAGGGGCTCGGCTGGGGAGACCCAGTACTTC,CASSLVRGSAGETQYF,TRBJ2-5,NA,TRBV7-2,few
TGTGCCAGCAGCTTAGACGCCAGTTTCGAGGAGCAGTACTTC,CASSLDASFEEQYF,TRBJ2-7,NA,TRBV7-9,few
TGTGCCAGCAGTAGACCAGGATCGGGGTACTATGGCTACACCTTC,CASSRPGSGYYGYTF,TRBJ1-2,NA,TRBV6-6,many
TGCAGTGCTAGAGATCCTACAGGGTACTATGGCTACACCTTC,CSARDPTGYYGYTF,TRBJ1-2,NA,TRBV20-1,few
TGCGCCAGCAGCTACACAGGGCCTGCCTATGGCTACACCTTC,CASSYTGPAYGYTF,TRBJ1-2,NA,TRBV5-1,NA
TGTGCCAGCACCAAAACAACAGGACTGAACACTGAAGCTTTCTTT,CASTKTTGLNTEAFF,TRBJ1-1,NA,TRBV6-6,many
TGTGCCAGCAGCCGGGGCGCGAGACACCAGGGAGAGACCCAGTACTTC,CASSRGARHQGETQYF,TRBJ2-5,NA,TRBV9,few
TGTGCCAGCAGCCGACAGTCTAGCACAGATACGCAGTATTTT,CASSRQSSTDTQYF,TRBJ2-3,NA,TRBV12-3/TRBV12-4,NA
TGCAGTGCTAGAGTGCCGACTGGTCAGCCCCAGCATTTT,CSARVPTGQPQHF,TRBJ1-5,NA,TRBV20-1,NA
TGTGCCAGCAGCCCTAAATCCTTCGCCGAGCAGTACTTC,CASSPKSFAEQYF,TRBJ2-7,NA,TRBV7-2,NA
TGCAGTGCTAGAGGGTCGGACTCAAGTCCCTACGAGCAGTACTTC,CSARGSDSSPYEQYF,TRBJ2-7,NA,TRBV20-1,NA
TGCAGCGTCCAGGACACCCAGTACTTC,CSVQDTQYF,TRBJ2-5,NA,TRBV29-1,few
TGCGCCAGCAGCATCGGGACAGGGCGGGATACGCAGTATTTT,CASSIGTGRDTQYF,TRBJ2-3,TRBD1,TRBV5-1,few
TGTGCCACCTCTTCCGGGACTAGCGGGATAAATGAGCAGTTCTTC,CATSSGTSGINEQFF,TRBJ2-1,TRBD2,TRBV28,NA
TGTGCCAGCAGCCCCAATCCCGGGGGCCGAGAGACCCAGTACTTC,CASSPNPGGRETQYF,TRBJ2-5,NA,TRBV7-3,many